One sample yielded the 2 T cell receptor beta chains listed below, sequenced in a study of CD8+CD57+ T cells in acquired aplastic anemia. Genomic DNA provided the template from which TCR beta VDJ and CDR3 profiles were obtained. A single record per CDR3 protein comes from TCRdb applying MiXCR to the reads. The sample has 200,000 to 250,000 distinct CDR3 sequences, roughly 50% seen once; the top ten hold less than 20%. Patients sequenced had flow cytometry evidence of CD8+CD57+ cell expansion. Sequenced sample: sorted CD4+, CD8+, or CD8+CD57+ T cells (not recorded which) from PBMCs. These receptors all stem from a human donor with aplastic anemia.

As for this clonotype: The germline gene is not matched at one end of the junction; a read error may be the cause. The chain links TRBV30 to TRBJ1-4; TRBD1 aligns across 7 bases. Germline lookup yields CDR1 GTSNPN and CDR2 SVGIG (reference sequence). This CDR3 spans 15 amino acids. CDR3 nucleotide sequence: TGTGCCTGGAGTGTACGGGACAGCTTTAATGAAGAACTGTTTTTT. Its protein product is CAWSVRDSFNEELFF.

The sample holds many counts of this clonotype. The chain has TRBV20-1 and TRBJ1-2; no clear D gene. CDR3 length: 13 residues. Trimming shortened V by 6 bases and J by 4 bases, and 15 bases separated the two germline ends. CDR1 DFQATT and CDR2 SNEGSKA come from the germline V gene (reference sequence). CDR3 bases: TGCAGTGCCACCTTTTCCATCACCTATGGCTACACCTTC. It yields the protein CSATFSITYGYTF.